This entry is about one TCR beta chain. Its antigen is unknown. This record belongs to a study of long-term antiretroviral therapy in people with HIV. Study-wide findings and caveats: CDR3 lengths in HIV samples spanned a narrower range than controls. Records did not include ART adherence, viral resistance or therapy changes.

An immunoSEQ assay, version v3.0, was performed at survey level. Sequencing used immunoSEQ multiplex PCR; TCRdb keeps in-frame clones, though not all of them. The table lists approximately 36,000 clones, almost 85% of them singletons. The CDR3 contains 15 residues. The trim removed 7 bases at V and 10 bases at J, leaving 12 bases unmatched. The germline CDR1 and CDR2 sequences are SQVTM and ANQGSEA. The clonotype was recovered from a young man with HIV. Sample: unsorted PBMCs, taken 0.6 years after starting antiretroviral therapy. The chain employs TRBV29-1 and TRBJ2-1, with 14 bases identical to TRBD2. This CDR3 reads CSGDRGLAGASEQFF. In DNA, the CDR3 is TGCAGCGGGGACAGGGGACTAGCGGGAGCCAGCGAGCAGTTCTTC.